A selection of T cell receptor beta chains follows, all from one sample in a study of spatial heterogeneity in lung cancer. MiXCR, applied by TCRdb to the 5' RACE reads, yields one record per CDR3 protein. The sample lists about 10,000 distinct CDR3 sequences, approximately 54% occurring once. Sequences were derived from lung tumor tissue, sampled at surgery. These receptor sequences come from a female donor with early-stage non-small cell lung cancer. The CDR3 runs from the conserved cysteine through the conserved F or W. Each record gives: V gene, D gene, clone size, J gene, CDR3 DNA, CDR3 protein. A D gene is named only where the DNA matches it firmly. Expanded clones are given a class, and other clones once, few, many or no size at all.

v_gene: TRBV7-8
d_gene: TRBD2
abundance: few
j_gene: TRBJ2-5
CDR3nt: TGTGCCAGCAGCCGACAAGCGGGGGGCCGGGAAGGGACCCAGTACTTC
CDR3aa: CASSRQAGGREGTQYF

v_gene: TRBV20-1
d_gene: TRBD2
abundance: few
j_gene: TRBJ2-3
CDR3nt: TGCAGTGCTAGGACTAGCGGGGGCTCAGATACGCAGTATTTT
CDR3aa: CSARTSGGSDTQYF

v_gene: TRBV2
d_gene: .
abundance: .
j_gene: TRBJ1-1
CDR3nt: TGTGCCAGCACCCCGTTTGGTGAAGCTTTCTTT
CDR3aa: CASTPFGEAFF

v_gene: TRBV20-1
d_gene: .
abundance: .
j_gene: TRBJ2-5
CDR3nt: TGCAGTGTATTAGCCAGGGAGACCCAGTACTTC
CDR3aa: CSVLARETQYF

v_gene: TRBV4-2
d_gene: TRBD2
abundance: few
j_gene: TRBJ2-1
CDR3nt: TGTGCCAGCAGCCATGCTTCGGGACTAGCTGGGAATGAGCAGTTCTTC
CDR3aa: CASSHASGLAGNEQFF

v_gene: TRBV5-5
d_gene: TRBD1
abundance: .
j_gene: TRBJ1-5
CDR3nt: TGTGCCAGCAGCCTTGGTACAGGGGGGAGGCCCCAGCATTTT
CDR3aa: CASSLGTGGRPQHF

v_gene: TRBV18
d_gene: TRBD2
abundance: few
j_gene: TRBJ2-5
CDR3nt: TGTGCCAGCTCACCACGGCGGGGGGCCGGCGGAGAGACCCAGTACTTC
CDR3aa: CASSPRRGAGGETQYF

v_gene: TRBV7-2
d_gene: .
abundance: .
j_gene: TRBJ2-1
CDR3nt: TGTGCCAGCAGCTTAAACCGGGACTCCGTGGGGCAGTTCTTC
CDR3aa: CASSLNRDSVGQFF

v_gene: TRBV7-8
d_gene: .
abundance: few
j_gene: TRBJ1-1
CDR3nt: TGTGCCAGCATCAAATATATGGACGACACTGAAGCTTTCTTT
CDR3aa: CASIKYMDDTEAFF

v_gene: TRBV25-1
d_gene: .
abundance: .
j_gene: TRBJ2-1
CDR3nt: TGTGCCAGCAGTGAATATGTGGAGACTAAACTGGGTGAGCAGTTCTTC
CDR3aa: CASSEYVETKLGEQFF

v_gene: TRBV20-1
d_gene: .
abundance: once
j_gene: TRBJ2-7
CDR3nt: TGCAGTGCTAGGGGACCTGGCTCCTACGAGCAGTACTTC
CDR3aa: CSARGPGSYEQYF

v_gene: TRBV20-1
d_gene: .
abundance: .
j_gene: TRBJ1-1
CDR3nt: TGCAGTGCGGGCCCAAGGGCTTTCTTT
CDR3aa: CSAGPRAFF

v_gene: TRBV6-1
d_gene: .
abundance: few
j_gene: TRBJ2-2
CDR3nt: TGTGCCAGCAGTGGCAGACAGAACACCGGGGAGCTGTTTTTT
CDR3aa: CASSGRQNTGELFF

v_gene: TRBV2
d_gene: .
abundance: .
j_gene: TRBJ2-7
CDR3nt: TGTGCCAGCAGTGAAGATCGACTAGTAGTCTCCTACGAGCAGTACTTC
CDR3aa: CASSEDRLVVSYEQYF

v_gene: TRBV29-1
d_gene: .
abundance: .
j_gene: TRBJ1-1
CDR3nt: TGCAGCGTTGTTAGGGGAGGGAACACTGAAGCTTTCTTT
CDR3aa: CSVVRGGNTEAFF

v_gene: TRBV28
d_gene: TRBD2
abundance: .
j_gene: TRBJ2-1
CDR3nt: TGTGCCAGCAGTTTCCTAGCGGGGGGGCTTTACAATGAGCAGTTCTTC
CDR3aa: CASSFLAGGLYNEQFF

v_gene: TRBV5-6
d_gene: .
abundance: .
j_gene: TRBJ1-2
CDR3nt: TGTGCCAGCAGCTTGGCACAGGGAGGCTACACCTTC
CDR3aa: CASSLAQGGYTF

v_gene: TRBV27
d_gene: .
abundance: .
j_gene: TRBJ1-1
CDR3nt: TGTGCCAGCAGTTTCGCTTACCCACGGGACAACACTGAAGCTTTCTTT
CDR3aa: CASSFAYPRDNTEAFF

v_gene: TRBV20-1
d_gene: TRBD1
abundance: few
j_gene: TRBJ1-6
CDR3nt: TGCAGTGCTACCGGGACAGGGGGCGCAAAATCACCCCTCCACTTT
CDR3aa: CSATGTGGAKSPLHF

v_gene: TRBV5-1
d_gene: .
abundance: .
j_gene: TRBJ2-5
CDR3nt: TGCGCCAGCAGCTTGATCATAGGGGATGTGGAGACCCAGTACTTC
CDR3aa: CASSLIIGDVETQYF

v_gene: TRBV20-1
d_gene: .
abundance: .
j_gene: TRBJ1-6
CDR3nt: TGCAGTGCTCGTCTCAGGGGTGGAAATTCACCCCTCCACTTT
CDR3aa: CSARLRGGNSPLHF

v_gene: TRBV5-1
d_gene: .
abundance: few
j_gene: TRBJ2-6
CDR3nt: TGCGCCAGCAGCTTGTTCCCAAACTCTGGGGCCAACGTCCTGACTTTC
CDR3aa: CASSLFPNSGANVLTF

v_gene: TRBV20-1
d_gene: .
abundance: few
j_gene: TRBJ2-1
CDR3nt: TGCAGTGCTAGAGCACTACATGAGCAGTTCTTC
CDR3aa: CSARALHEQFF

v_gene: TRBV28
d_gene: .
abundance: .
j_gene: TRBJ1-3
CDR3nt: TGTGCCAGCAGCCCACCGCACTCTGGAAACACCATATATTTT
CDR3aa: CASSPPHSGNTIYF

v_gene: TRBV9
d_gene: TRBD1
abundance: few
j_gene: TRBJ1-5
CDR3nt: TGTGCCAGCAGCAAGACAGGGGTGGCTCAGCCCCAGCATTTT
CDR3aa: CASSKTGVAQPQHF

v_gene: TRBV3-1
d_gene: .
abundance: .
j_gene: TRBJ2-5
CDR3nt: TGTGCCAGCAGCCAGTGGGGACGAACTCTCCAAGAGACCCAGTACTTC
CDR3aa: CASSQWGRTLQETQYF

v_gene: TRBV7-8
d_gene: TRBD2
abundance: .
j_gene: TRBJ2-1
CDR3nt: TGTGCCAGCAGCTTAGCCGGGGGGGCCCGGTACTACTACAATGAGCAGTTCTTC
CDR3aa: CASSLAGGARYYYNEQFF

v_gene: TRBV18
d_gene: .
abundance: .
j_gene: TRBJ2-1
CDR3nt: TGTGCCAGCTCAAGCACGGGGGCTATTACCTACAATGAGCAGTTCTTC
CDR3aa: CASSSTGAITYNEQFF

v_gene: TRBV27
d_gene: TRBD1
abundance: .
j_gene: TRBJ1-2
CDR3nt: TGTGCCAGCAGTTTATTCTCCCTTAGGGGGCGCGTTGGCTACACCTTC
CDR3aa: CASSLFSLRGRVGYTF

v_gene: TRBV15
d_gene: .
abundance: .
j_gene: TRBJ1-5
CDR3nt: TGTGCCACCAGCAGAGATCATGGTTGGCCCCAGCATTTT
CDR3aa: CATSRDHGWPQHF

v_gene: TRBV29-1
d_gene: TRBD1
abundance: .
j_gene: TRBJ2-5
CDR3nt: TGCAGCGTATGGGGCACCCAAGGGGACAGCCAAGAGACCCAGTACTTC
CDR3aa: CSVWGTQGDSQETQYF

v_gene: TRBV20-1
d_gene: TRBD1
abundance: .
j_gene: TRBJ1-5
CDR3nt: TGCAGTGCTAGGGTGACCGGGACAGTTTACGCTAGCAATCAGCCCCAGCATTTT
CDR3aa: CSARVTGTVYASNQPQHF

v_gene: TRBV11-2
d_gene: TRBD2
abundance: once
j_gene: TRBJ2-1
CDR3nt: TGTGCCAGCAGCTTTCGGGGGGGCCGGGACAATGAGCAGTTCTTC
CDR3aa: CASSFRGGRDNEQFF

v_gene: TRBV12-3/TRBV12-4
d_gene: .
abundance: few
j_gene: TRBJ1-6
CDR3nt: TGTGCCAGCAGCCGCAGGACCTATAATTCACCCCTCCACTTT
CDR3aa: CASSRRTYNSPLHF

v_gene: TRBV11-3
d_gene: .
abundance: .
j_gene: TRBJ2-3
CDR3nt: TGTGCCAGCAGCTTCGGTTTAAGGACCACCACAGATACGCAGTATTTT
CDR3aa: CASSFGLRTTTDTQYF

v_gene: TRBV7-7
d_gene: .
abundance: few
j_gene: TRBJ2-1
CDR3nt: TGTGCTAGCAGCTTGGGGTTTGCCAGAGGGCAGTTCTTC
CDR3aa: CASSLGFARGQFF

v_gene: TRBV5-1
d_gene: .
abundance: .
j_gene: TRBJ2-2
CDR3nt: TGCGCCAGCAGCCCTCTTGGGACGGCCACTGACACCGGGGAGCTGTTTTTT
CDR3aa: CASSPLGTATDTGELFF

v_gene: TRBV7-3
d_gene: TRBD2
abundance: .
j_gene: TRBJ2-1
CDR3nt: TGTGCCAGCAGCCCACTAGCGGGGGTCACCAATGAGCAGTTCTTC
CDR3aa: CASSPLAGVTNEQFF

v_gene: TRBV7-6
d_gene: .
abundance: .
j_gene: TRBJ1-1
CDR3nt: TGTGCCAGCAGCTCCCTGCGGACCACTGAAGCTTTCTTT
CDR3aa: CASSSLRTTEAFF

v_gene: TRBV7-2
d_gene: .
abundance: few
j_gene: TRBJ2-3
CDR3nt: TGTGCCAGCAGCTTAAAAGGGAGTAACGTCCCAGATACGCAGTATTTT
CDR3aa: CASSLKGSNVPDTQYF

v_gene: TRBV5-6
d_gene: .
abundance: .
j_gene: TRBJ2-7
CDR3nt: TGTGCCAGCAGCTTTCCGGGCACAGAGGACGAGCAGTACTTC
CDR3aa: CASSFPGTEDEQYF

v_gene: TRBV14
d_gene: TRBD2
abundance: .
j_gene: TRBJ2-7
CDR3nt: TGTGCCAGCAGCCCGACCGGACTAGCGGGGGGAGGCTACGAGCAGTACTTC
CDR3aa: CASSPTGLAGGGYEQYF

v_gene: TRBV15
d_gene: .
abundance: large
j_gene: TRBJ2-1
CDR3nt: TGTGCCACCAGCAGAATGCGGCCCTCCTACAATGAGCAGTTCTTC
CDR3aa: CATSRMRPSYNEQFF